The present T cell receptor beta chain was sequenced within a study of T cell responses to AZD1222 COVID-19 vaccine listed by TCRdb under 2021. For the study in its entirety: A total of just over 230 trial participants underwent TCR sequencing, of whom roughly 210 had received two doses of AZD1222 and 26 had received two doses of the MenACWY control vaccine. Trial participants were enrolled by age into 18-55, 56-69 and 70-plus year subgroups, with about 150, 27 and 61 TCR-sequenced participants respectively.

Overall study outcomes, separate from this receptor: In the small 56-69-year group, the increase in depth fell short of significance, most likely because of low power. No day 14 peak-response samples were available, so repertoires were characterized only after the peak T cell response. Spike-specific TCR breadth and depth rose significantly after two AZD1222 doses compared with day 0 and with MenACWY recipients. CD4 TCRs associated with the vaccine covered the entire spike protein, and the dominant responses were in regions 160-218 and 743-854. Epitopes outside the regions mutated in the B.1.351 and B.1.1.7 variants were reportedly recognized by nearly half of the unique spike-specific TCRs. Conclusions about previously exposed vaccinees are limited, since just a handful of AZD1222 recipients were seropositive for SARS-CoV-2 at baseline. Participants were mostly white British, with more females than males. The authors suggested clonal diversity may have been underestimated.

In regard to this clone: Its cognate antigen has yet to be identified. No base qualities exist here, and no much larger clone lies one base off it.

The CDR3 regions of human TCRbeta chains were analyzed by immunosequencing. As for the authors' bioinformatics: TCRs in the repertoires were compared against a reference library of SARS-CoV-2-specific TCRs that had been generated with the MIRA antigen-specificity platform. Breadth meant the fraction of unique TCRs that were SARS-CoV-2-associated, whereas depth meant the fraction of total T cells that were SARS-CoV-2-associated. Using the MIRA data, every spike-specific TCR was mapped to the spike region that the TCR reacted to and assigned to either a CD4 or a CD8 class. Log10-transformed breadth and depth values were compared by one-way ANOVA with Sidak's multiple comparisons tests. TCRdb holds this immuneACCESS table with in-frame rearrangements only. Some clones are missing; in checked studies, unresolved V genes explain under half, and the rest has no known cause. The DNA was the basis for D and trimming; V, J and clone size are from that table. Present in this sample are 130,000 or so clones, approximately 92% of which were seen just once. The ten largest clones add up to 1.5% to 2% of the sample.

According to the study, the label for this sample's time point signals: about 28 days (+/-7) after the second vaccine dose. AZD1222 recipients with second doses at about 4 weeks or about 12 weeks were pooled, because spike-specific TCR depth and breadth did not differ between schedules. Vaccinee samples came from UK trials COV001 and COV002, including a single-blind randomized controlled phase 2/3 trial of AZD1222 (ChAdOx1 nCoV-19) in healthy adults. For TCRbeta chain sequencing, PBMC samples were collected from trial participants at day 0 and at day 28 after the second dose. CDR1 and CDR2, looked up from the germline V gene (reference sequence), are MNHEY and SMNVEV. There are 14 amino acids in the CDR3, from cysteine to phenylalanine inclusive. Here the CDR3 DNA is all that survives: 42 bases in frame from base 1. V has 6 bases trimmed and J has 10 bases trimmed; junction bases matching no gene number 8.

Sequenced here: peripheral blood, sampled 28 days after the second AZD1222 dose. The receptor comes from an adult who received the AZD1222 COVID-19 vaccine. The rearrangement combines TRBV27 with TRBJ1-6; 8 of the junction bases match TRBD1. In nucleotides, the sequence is TGTGCCAGCAGCCGACAGGGGTATGGGTCACCCCTCCACTTT. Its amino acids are CASSRQGYGSPLHF.